The 18 T cell receptor beta chains below were found in one sample sequenced in a study of blood T cells in healthy people across ages. Sample-barcoded 5' priming and a J-beta primer mix drove a second PCR of roughly 7 to 11 cycles. From the 5' RACE reads, TCRdb called clonotypes with MiXCR, one entry per CDR3 protein. The repertoire has 600,000 to 1,000,000 distinct CDR3 sequences, 20% to 25% of them found once; the top ten carry under 4.5%. The sample also formed part of further work on T cells of mothers and their children.

Sequencing input: blood. These receptors all stem from a boy under 18 in good health.

This clonotype came up a few times. V gene TRBV7-9 combines with J gene TRBJ2-7; TRBD1 might be the D (6 bases). V was trimmed by 5 bases and J by 2 bases, leaving 16 bases between them. Germline-derived CDR1 and CDR2 are SEHNR and FQNEAQ (reference sequence). This CDR3 region has 15 residues. Here the CDR3 DNA reads TGTGCCAGCAGCCATAAGGGGGTTCGTCCCTACGAGCAGTACTTC. It encodes CASSHKGVRPYEQYF.

CDR3 sequence (DNA): TGCAGCGTTTGTCCAGCGGGGACCACAGATACGCAGTATTTT. This gives the protein CSVCPAGTTDTQYF. This chain uses TRBV29-1 with TRBJ2-3, with TRBD2 matching 7 bases. There are 14 residues in the CDR3. V dropped 5 bases and J dropped 2; count of bases not matched to a gene: 7. Germline V gene data show CDR1 as SQVTM and CDR2 as ANQGSEA.

V gene TRBV9 combines with J gene TRBJ1-2, with 7 bases matching TRBD1. The ends lost 0 bases at V and 3 bases at J; junction bases unmatched: 8. The CDR3 has 16 amino acids. CDR1 and CDR2 from the germline V gene are SGDLS and YYNGEE. The CDR3 DNA reads TGTGCCAGCAGCGTAGAGGAGGGGGCGCGTGACTATGGCTACACCTTC. This gives the protein CASSVEEGARDYGYTF.

The J gene is TRBJ2-1, the V gene TRBV19, with D tentatively TRBD2 (6 bases). V was trimmed by 3 bases and J by 9 bases, leaving 12 bases between them. The CDR3 sequence is 13 residues long. Germline assignment: CDR1 LNHDA and CDR2 SQIVND (reference sequence). The CDR3 nucleotides read TGTGCCAGTAGTATTCTAGCGAGGGCTGAGCAGTTCTTC. The encoded protein is CASSILARAEQFF.

The chain joins TRBV20-1 to TRBJ1-2; no reliable D call. The length of the CDR3 is 13 residues. V gave up 1 base and J gave up 2 bases, with 8 bases separating them. The germline V gene encodes CDR1 DFQATT and CDR2 SNEGSKA (reference sequence). In DNA, the CDR3 is TGCAGTGCTAGAGTGGAACAGAACTATGGCTACACCTTC. Protein product: CSARVEQNYGYTF.

This clonotype was found a few times. V usage is TRBV4-3 and J usage is TRBJ1-3, with 8 bases fitting TRBD1. V dropped 0 bases and J dropped 0; count of bases not matched to a gene: 10. Germline CDR1 LGHNA, CDR2 YSLEER. This CDR3 has 19 residues. This CDR3 reads CASSQDRRTGMSSGNTIYF. CDR3 sequence (DNA): TGCGCCAGCAGCCAAGATCGGAGGACAGGGATGTCCTCTGGAAACACCATATATTTT.

The chain uses TRBV20-1 and TRBJ2-4; the match to TRBD1 covers 11 bases. The CDR3 is 14 residues long. With V trimmed by 6 bases and J by 6 bases, 7 bases remained unmatched. Germline assignment: CDR1 DFQATT and CDR2 SNEGSKA (reference sequence). CDR3 coding DNA: TGCAGTGCGTACCCCGGGACAGGGGGAAACATTCAGTACTTC. Translated, it gives CSAYPGTGGNIQYF.

This clonotype has more than one count but fewer than ten. This chain links TRBV20-1 with TRBJ2-5; D unresolved. Between the trimmed V and J ends, which lost 1 base and 11 bases, there was a span of 17 bases. Germline assignment: CDR1 DFQATT and CDR2 SNEGSKA (reference sequence). The CDR3 has 13 residues. The CDR3 region is CSARVNSLSEQYF. The CDR3 DNA reads as TGCAGTGCTAGAGTGAACTCCCTTTCAGAGCAGTACTTC.

This chain joins TRBV2 and TRBJ1-6; unclear D gene. CDR1 is SNHLY, CDR2 FYNNEI, per germline. Trimming shortened V by 3 bases and J by 0 bases, and 15 bases separated the two germline ends. The CDR3 consists of 18 residues. CDR3 in amino acids: CASSDSVPLSSYNSPLHF. CDR3 coding DNA: TGTGCCAGCAGTGATTCGGTTCCATTGAGCTCCTATAATTCACCCCTCCACTTT.

This chain joins TRBV3-1 and TRBJ2-7; TRBD1 agrees at 11 bases. Germline CDR1 and CDR2: LGHDT and YNNKEL (reference sequence). V lost 0 bases, J lost 6 bases, and 4 bases stayed unmatched. The CDR3 spans 15 residues. CDR3 nucleotide sequence: TGTGCCAGCAGCCAAGATGGACAGGGGGCGGGCGAGCAGTACTTC. Residues: CASSQDGQGAGEQYF.

Only a few counts were recorded for this clonotype. This chain links TRBV18 with TRBJ2-5; 8 bases map to TRBD2. The J call may be faulty, since TRBJ2-1 better matches the DNA end. The CDR3 extends over 17 amino acids. Germline V gives CDR1 KGHSH, CDR2 LQKENI. For the CDR3, the DNA is TGTGCCAGCTCACCACCTCTTGGAGCGGGAGATGGTAATGAGCAGTTCTTC. It is translated as CASSPPLGAGDGNEQFF.

This clonotype has ten or more counts. As DNA, the CDR3 is TGTGCCAGCACCCCCAGGGGCTCCTACAATGAGCAGTTCTTC. Translation: CASTPRGSYNEQFF. The V and J genes are TRBV6-5 and TRBJ2-1; tentative D call: TRBD1 (6 bases). V gave up 7 bases and J gave up 0 bases, with 10 bases separating them. The CDR3 spans 14 residues. Germline CDR1 MNHEY, CDR2 SVGAGI.

This clonotype showed up many times. The V gene is TRBV3-1, the J gene TRBJ2-5; D remains ambiguous. Germline loops: CDR1 LGHDT, CDR2 YNNKEL (reference sequence). This CDR3 comprises 14 residues. V was cut by 3 bases and J by 2 bases, with 10 bases left in between. CDR3 coding DNA: TGTGCCAGCAGCCATAGTTCCGGGCAAGAGACCCAGTACTTC. Translation: CASSHSSGQETQYF.

This clonotype occurred a few times. The chain has TRBV6-5 and TRBJ2-7; D may be TRBD2 (6 bases). V gave up 6 bases and J gave up 5 bases, with 20 bases separating them. Germline V lookup: CDR1 MNHEY, CDR2 SVGAGI. This CDR3 is 15 amino acids long. The CDR3 coding sequence is TGTGCCAGCAGCCGCGGAGGGAGGTCTGAACACGAGCAGTACTTC. Its protein is CASSRGGRSEHEQYF.

This chain links TRBV10-3 with TRBJ2-7; D gene ambiguous. Germline lookup yields CDR1 ENHRY and CDR2 SYGVKD. CDR3 size: 12 residues. V was pared by 3 bases and J by 4 bases, with 7 bases between. Here the CDR3 DNA reads TGTGCCATCAGTGATGTTTCTTACGAGCAGTACTTC. It yields the protein CAISDVSYEQYF.

The genes are TRBV27 and TRBJ2-7; D unresolved. The CDR3 covers 13 residues. Between the trimmed V and J ends, which lost 4 bases and 5 bases, there was a span of 12 bases. CDR1 is MNHEY, CDR2 SMNVEV, per germline (reference sequence). CDR3 protein: CASSSLLNDEQYF. CDR3 coding DNA: TGTGCCAGCAGTTCCCTCCTAAATGACGAGCAGTACTTC.

The chain recombines TRBV5-1 with TRBJ2-5, with D possibly being TRBD2 (7 bases). The J call is in doubt because the DNA end fits TRBJ2-1 better. This CDR3 region has 16 residues. Germline values: CDR1 SGHRS, CDR2 YFSETQ. DNA for the CDR3: TGCGCCAGCAGCTTGGCCAAGGGGGGGCCGTTTAATGAGCAGTTCTTC. It encodes CASSLAKGGPFNEQFF.

V is TRBV9 and J is TRBJ2-5, with 8 bases lining up with TRBD2. V trimming: 0 bases; J trimming: 5 bases; junction bases outside the gene matches: 6. The CDR3 sequence is 15 residues long. Looked up from germline, CDR1 is SGDLS and CDR2 is YYNGEE. This CDR3 is CASSVGGGRLETQYF. The CDR3 nucleotides are TGTGCCAGCAGCGTAGGCGGGGGGAGGTTGGAGACCCAGTACTTC.